This T cell receptor (beta chain) is drawn from a study of shared clonotypes between healthy human individuals (dated by TCRdb to between 2020 and 2021). For the wider study: The cohort included three men and a couple of women between 18 and 49 years of age. For each donor, CD4 naive and CD4 memory were each given three plates, CD8 naive was given two plates, and CD8 memory was given one plate. To estimate repertoire size and how much clonotype sharing occurs between individuals, the study deeply sequenced the blood TCR repertoires of five healthy adults. Libraries were prepared and TCR repertoires were sequenced by different laboratories using diverse techniques, in order to increase sequencing depth and limit assay-specific biases. Each donor's leukapheresis produced roughly between roughly 0.85 and 10 billion PBMCs.

Based on the germline V gene, the CDR1 and CDR2 sequences are LGHNA and YSLEER. V has 4 bases trimmed and J has 4 bases trimmed; junction bases matching no gene number 3. The cysteine opens and the phenylalanine closes a CDR3 of 13 amino acids. The DNA shown is the 39-base CDR3, in frame from base 1. Using the deep immunoSEQ assay, multiplex PCR amplified TCR CDR3 regions from genomic DNA. Genomic DNA extracted from each cell subset was distributed evenly over all wells of several immunoSEQ 96-well plates, and each plate served as one replicate. For sorted subsets, about 200 ng genomic DNA, equal to 30,000 to 35,000 T cell genomes, was loaded into each replicate PCR. The purified libraries were quantified using a Qubit 3.0 fluorometer, sized with a Bioanalyzer 2100, and then quantified again using the KAPA Library Quantification kit. Each immunoSEQ 96-well plate was sequenced on its own single-read 150-cycle Illumina NextSeq 550 flow cell. Per the source publication's procedure: Because only junctional sequences without quality scores were contained in the immunoSEQ output, filtering matching that applied to full-length reads could not be performed. To assign V/J genes and CDR3, sequences were annotated using PyIR, a Python wrapper for IgBLAST v1.9, with IMGT germline references. Reads were removed for weak V/J assignments (E-value above 1e-6), missing CDR3, stop codons, out-of-frame junctions, or ambiguous translated residues. V3J clonotypes were defined by identical inferred V gene, J gene, and CDR3 amino acid sequence. The percentage overlap between two repertoires was calculated by dividing the number of shared unique clonotypes by the size of the smaller repertoire. Richness of each repertoire was evaluated using RTK rarefaction, the Chao1 estimator, and Recon v2.1 estimates of unobserved clonotypes. Generation probabilities for all TCRbeta clonotypes obtained by the gDNA method from a handful of donors were computed using OLGA. What TCRdb holds here is the immuneACCESS table cut down to in-frame rearrangements. Part of the clones is not present; checked against another copy, under half of the missing clones reflect an unresolved V gene, and the others are unexplained. V, J and clone size were drawn from that table, and D and trimming were deduced from the DNA. The sample contains over 850,000 clones, 75% to 85% of them found a single time. Together, the top ten hold 0.61% of the sample.

Findings and caveats that apply to the study as a whole: Higher generation probabilities were observed for clonotypes shared by all four sorted-subset donors than for non-shared clonotypes. The genetic and exposure-history diversity represented was limited by the small number of donors. Sampling was restricted to blood, and TCR repertoires in tissue are likely to differ from TCR repertoires in blood. Across a few donors, roughly 5.4% of naive CD4, over 3% of naive CD8, around 2.1% of memory CD4, and under 0.45% of memory CD8 clonotypes were shared. Pairwise subsampling led to the expectation that sequencing depth would affect the degree of clonotype sharing among donors. Rarefaction of sorted-subset datasets indicated incomplete sequencing despite the large sequencing depth. Larger estimated clonotype richness was generally found for naive subsets than for memory subsets.

The donors were healthy, HIV-negative adults who had no recently reported acute infections or vaccinations. All donors were Caucasian adults living in Nashville, Tennessee, USA. CD4+ T cells were enriched by magnetic negative selection, after which naive cells were positively selected on CD45RA and the negative fraction was taken as the memory subset. Blood was collected by leukapheresis, and PBMCs were isolated by Ficoll-Histopaque density gradient centrifugation and then cryopreserved in liquid nitrogen vapor phase. Analytical flow cytometry was used to check the purity and quantity of every magnetically sorted T cell population. From each sorted fraction, genomic DNA was isolated and quantified by UV absorbance on a Nanodrop 2000c. On this clone: It lacks a known antigen. Within one base of it there is no much larger clone, and no base qualities were kept.

Sequencing input: memory CD4+ T cells from PBMCs. The cell subset or site label, read with the paper, signifies: CD45RA-negative fraction. The sequence links TRBV4-3 to TRBJ1-2; TRBD1 matches 7 bases in the middle. This sequence originates from a man between 18 and 35 years old in good health. Some clones in this sample may be carry-over from other donors' samples. The bases are TGCGCCAGCAGCCTTCGGACAGGCTATGGCTACACCTTC. It is translated as CASSLRTGYGYTF.